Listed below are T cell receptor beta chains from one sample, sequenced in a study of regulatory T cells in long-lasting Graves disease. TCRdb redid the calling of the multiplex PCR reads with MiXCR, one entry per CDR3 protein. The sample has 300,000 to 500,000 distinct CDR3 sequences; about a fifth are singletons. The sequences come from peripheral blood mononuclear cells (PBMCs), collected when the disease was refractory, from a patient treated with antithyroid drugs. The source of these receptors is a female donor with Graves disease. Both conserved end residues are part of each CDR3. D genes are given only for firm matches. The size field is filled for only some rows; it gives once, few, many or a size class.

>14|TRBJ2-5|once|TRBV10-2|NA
CASNQRQWVETQYF
TGCGCCAGCAACCAAAGACAGTGGGTCGAGACCCAGTACTTC
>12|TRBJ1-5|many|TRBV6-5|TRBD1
CASSSDRGNQHF
TGTGCCAGCAGTTCGGACAGGGGGAACCAGCATTTT
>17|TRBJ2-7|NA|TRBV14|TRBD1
CASSQEEGGQGVYEQYF
TGTGCCAGCAGCCAAGAGGAGGGCGGACAGGGGGTCTACGAGCAGTACTTC
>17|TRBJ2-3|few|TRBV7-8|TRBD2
CASSLVTSGSGTDTQYF
TGTGCCAGCAGCTTAGTGACTAGCGGGAGCGGCACAGATACGCAGTATTTT
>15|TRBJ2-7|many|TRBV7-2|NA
CASSPQGRGSGEQYF
TGTGCCAGCAGCCCGCAGGGACGAGGAAGTGGCGAGCAGTACTTC
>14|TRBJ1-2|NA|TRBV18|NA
CASSPSAGAKGYTF
TGTGCCAGCTCACCCTCGGCAGGGGCAAAGGGCTACACCTTC
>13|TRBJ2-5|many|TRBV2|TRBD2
CASKPAGARTQYF
TGTGCCAGCAAGCCAGCGGGAGCCAGGACCCAGTACTTC
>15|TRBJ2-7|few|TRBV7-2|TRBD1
CASRFADRVPYEQYF
TGTGCCAGCAGATTCGCAGACAGGGTCCCATACGAGCAGTACTTC
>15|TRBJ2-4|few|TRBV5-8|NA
CASSIGTLAKNIQYF
TGTGCCAGCAGCATCGGGACCCTAGCCAAAAACATTCAGTACTTC
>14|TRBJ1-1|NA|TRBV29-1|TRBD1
CSVLYRGREYTAFF
TGCAGCGTTTTATACAGGGGGCGAGAATATACGGCTTTCTTT
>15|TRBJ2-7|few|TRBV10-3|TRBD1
CAISEDRGNSYEQYF
TGTGCCATCAGTGAGGACAGGGGGAACTCCTACGAGCAGTACTTC
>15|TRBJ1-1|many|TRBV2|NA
CASGYTGPTGFEAFF
TGTGCCAGCGGATACACGGGCCCAACGGGATTTGAGGCTTTCTTT
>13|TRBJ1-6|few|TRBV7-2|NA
CASSFNDISPLHF
TGTGCCAGCAGCTTTAACGACATTTCACCCCTCCACTTT
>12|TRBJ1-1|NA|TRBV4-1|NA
CASSQVAGEAFF
TGCGCCAGCAGCCAAGTGGCGGGAGAAGCTTTCTTT
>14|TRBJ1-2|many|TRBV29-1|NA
CSVVPQGRDYGYTF
TGCAGCGTTGTACCGCAGGGGAGAGACTATGGCTACACCTTC
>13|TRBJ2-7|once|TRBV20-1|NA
CSARKEGSYEQHF
TGCAGTGCTAGAAAAGAGGGGTCCTACGAGCAGCACTTC
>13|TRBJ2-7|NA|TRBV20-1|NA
CSAPQAGALEQYF
TGCAGTGCTCCTCAGGCGGGGGCCCTCGAGCAGTACTTC
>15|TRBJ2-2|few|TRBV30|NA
CAWSRGAKNTGELFF
TGTGCCTGGAGTCGGGGCGCAAAAAACACCGGGGAGCTGTTTTTT
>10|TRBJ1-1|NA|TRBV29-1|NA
CSVGFDEAFF
TGCAGCGTTGGTTTCGATGAAGCTTTCTTT
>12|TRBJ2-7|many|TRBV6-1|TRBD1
CASRDRGREQYF
TGTGCCAGCAGGGACAGGGGGCGCGAGCAGTACTTC
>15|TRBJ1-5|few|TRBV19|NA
CASRAYGDSNQPQHF
TGTGCCAGTAGGGCATACGGGGATAGCAATCAGCCCCAGCATTTT
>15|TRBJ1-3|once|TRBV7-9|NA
CASSLASPSGNTIYF
TGTGCCAGCAGCTTAGCGTCTCCGAGTGGAAACACCATATATTTT
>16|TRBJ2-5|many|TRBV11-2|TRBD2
CASSFMGGGSQETQYF
TGTGCCAGCAGCTTTATGGGGGGAGGGTCCCAAGAGACCCAGTACTTC
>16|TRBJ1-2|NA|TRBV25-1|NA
CASSDPGGGLDYGYTF
TGTGCCAGCAGTGATCCCGGAGGGGGGCTCGACTATGGCTACACCTTC
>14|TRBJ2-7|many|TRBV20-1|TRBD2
CSASGLAEPYEQYF
TGCAGTGCTAGTGGACTAGCGGAACCCTACGAGCAGTACTTC
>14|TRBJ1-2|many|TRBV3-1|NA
CASSQALGANGYTF
TGTGCCAGCAGCCAAGCGCTGGGGGCAAATGGCTACACCTTC
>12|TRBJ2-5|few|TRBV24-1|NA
CATRDPGETQYF
TGTGCCACCCGTGACCCCGGCGAGACCCAGTACTTC
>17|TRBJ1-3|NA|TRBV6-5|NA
CASSSTPSGFSGNTIYF
TGTGCCAGCAGTTCGACACCATCAGGATTCTCTGGAAACACCATATATTTT
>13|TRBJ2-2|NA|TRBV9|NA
CASSAQGVGELFF
TGTGCCAGCAGCGCCCAGGGTGTCGGGGAGCTGTTTTTT
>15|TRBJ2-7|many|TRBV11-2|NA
CASSLVSGAQYEQYF
TGTGCCAGCAGCTTAGTTTCGGGGGCGCAGTACGAGCAGTACTTC
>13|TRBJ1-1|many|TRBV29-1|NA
CSVVVSWNTEAFF
TGCAGCGTTGTAGTATCCTGGAACACTGAAGCTTTCTTT
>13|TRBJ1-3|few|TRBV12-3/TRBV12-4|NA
CASSGEGGNTIYF
TGTGCCAGCAGCGGGGAAGGTGGAAACACCATATATTTT
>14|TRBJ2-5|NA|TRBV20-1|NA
CSARDEAAQETQYF
TGCAGTGCTAGAGATGAGGCAGCCCAAGAGACCCAGTACTTC
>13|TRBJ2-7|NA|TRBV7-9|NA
CASSPRDFYEQYF
TGTGCCAGCAGCCCCCGGGACTTTTACGAGCAGTACTTC
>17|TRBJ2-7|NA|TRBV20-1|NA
CSARWGGSGTANYEQYF
TGCAGTGCTAGGTGGGGGGGCTCCGGGACAGCGAACTACGAGCAGTACTTC
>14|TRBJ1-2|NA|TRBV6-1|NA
CASRGRQPTRGYTF
TGTGCCAGCAGAGGAAGACAGCCTACTAGGGGCTACACCTTC